These 27 T cell receptor beta chains came from one sample sequenced in a study of blood T cell repertoires in COVID-19. Repertoires were generated with immunoSEQ multiplex PCR, while TCRdb's copy carries only in-frame clones and drops some. This table has fewer than 250,000 clones, 85% to 90% appearing once. The material sequenced was peripheral blood. Receptor source: a human donor in a cohort sampled during active COVID-19.

The chain uses TRBV11-3 and TRBJ1-6; D is possibly TRBD1 (5 bases). From germline, CDR1 is SGHNT and CDR2 YENEEA. V lost 1 base and J 6 bases, leaving 13 bases between the germline ends. This CDR3 has 16 amino acids. CDR3 residues: CASSLAQGAPNSPLHF. CDR3 bases: TGTGCCAGCAGCTTAGCCCAGGGCGCTCCTAATTCACCCCTCCACTTT.

The chain combines TRBV18 with TRBJ2-6; 9 bases agree with TRBD1. Germline-derived CDR1 and CDR2 are KGHSH and LQKENI. The CDR3 covers 17 residues. V lost 1 base to trimming and J lost 3 bases; unmatched junction nucleotides: 4. The DNA for the CDR3 is TGTGCCAGCTCACCACAGAGGACAGGGGTTGGGGCCAACGTCCTGACTTTC. It translates to CASSPQRTGVGANVLTF.

The rearrangement links TRBV7-2 to TRBJ1-3; 12 bases match TRBD1. Germline CDR1 SGHTA, CDR2 FQGNSA. V dropped 3 bases and J dropped 2; count of bases not matched to a gene: 2. The CDR3 runs to 16 residues. The CDR3 coding sequence is TGTGCCAGCAGCTTGGGACAGGGGGCTGCTGGAAACACCATATATTTT. Amino acids: CASSLGQGAAGNTIYF. The variable domain in full, completed from reference TRBV7-2 and TRBJ1-3, reads GAGVSQSPSNKVTEKGKDVELRCDPISGHTALYWYRQSLGQGLEFLIYFQGNSAPDKSGLPSDRFSAERTGGSVSTLTIQRTQQEDSAVYLCASSLGQGAAGNTIYFGEGSWLTVV.

V gene TRBV19 combines with J gene TRBJ1-1, with a weak D call TRBD1 (5 bases). The V end was cut by 0 bases, the J end by 1 base, with 9 bases between. The CDR3 is made up of 15 amino acids. In germline, CDR1 is LNHDA, CDR2 SQIVND (reference sequence). CDR3 coding DNA: TGTGCCAGTAGTATAGAGGGGGGGAAGAACACTGAAGCTTTCTTT. Protein sequence: CASSIEGGKNTEAFF.

This rearrangement joins TRBV7-9 to TRBJ2-6; TRBD1 aligns across 8 bases. The CDR3 is made up of 15 amino acids. Germline-derived CDR1 and CDR2 are SEHNR and FQNEAQ (reference sequence). V shed 5 bases and J 4 bases; nucleotides not matched to a gene: 4. CDR3 nucleotide sequence: TGTGCCAGCAGCGCGACAGGGGCCGGGGCCAACGTCCTGACTTTC. It translates to CASSATGAGANVLTF.

V and J are TRBV5-1 and TRBJ1-1; 8 positions match TRBD1. V was pared by 4 bases and J by 3 bases, with 2 bases of the junction left unmatched. This CDR3 contains 13 residues. Germline CDR1 is SGHRS and CDR2 is YFSETQ. CDR3 protein: CASSPGQDTEAFF. For the CDR3, the DNA is TGCGCCAGCAGCCCGGGACAGGACACTGAAGCTTTCTTT.

This chain connects TRBV7-9 to TRBJ1-5; 8 positions match TRBD1. Germline lookup yields CDR1 SEHNR and CDR2 FQNEAQ (reference sequence). Trimming at V came to 1 base and at J to 4 bases, leaving 6 bases not matched to a gene. CDR3 size: 16 residues. The CDR3 protein is CASSLVAGGLNQPQHF. In nucleotides, the CDR3 is TGTGCCAGCAGCTTAGTGGCAGGGGGCCTTAATCAGCCCCAGCATTTT.

This chain uses TRBV2 with TRBJ2-3; D is perhaps TRBD2 (6 bases). Germline V lookup: CDR1 SNHLY, CDR2 FYNNEI. This CDR3 has 13 residues. Trimming took off 5 bases at V and 1 base at J, with 7 bases between the two ends. CDR3 coding DNA: TGTGCCAGCAGTTGGGGGGGCACAGATACGCAGTATTTT. Translation: CASSWGGTDTQYF.

This clone is a singleton in its sample. Other DNA sequences from this sample encode an identical CDR3 as well. The rearrangement uses TRBV7-2 and TRBJ2-1, with 13 bases aligning to TRBD2. V lost 1 base, J lost 7 bases, and 1 base stayed unmatched. CDR3 size: 15 residues. Germline V gene data show CDR1 as SGHTA and CDR2 as FQGNSA. CDR3 bases: TGTGCCAGCAGCTTAGGACTAGCGGGAGGTAATGAGCAGTTCTTC. Amino acid sequence: CASSLGLAGGNEQFF.

The chain couples TRBV9 to TRBJ2-7; TRBD1 is a possible D gene (5 bases). The CDR3 sequence is 14 residues long. Trimming stripped 0 bases from V and 1 base from J, with 8 bases between. Per germline, CDR1 SGDLS and CDR2 YYNGEE. The CDR3 is CASSVGTHSYEQYF. DNA for the CDR3: TGTGCCAGCAGCGTAGGGACACATTCCTACGAGCAGTACTTC.

J is TRBJ2-5 and V is TRBV12-3 or TRBV12-4; D call uncertain. The CDR3 covers 11 residues. V gave up 5 bases and J gave up 3 bases, with 4 bases separating them. The CDR3 DNA follows: TGTGCCAGCAGTATCAAAGAGACCCAGTACTTC. This translates into CASSIKETQYF.

The rearrangement uses TRBV7-2 and TRBJ2-3, with TRBD2 as a possible D gene (5 bases). Germline V gene lookup returns CDR1 SGHTA and CDR2 FQGNSA. The CDR3 has 16 amino acids. Trimming removed 2 bases at V and 2 bases at J, with 14 bases between. The CDR3 DNA follows: TGTGCCAGCAGCTTAAAGGGCCCGGGGTTCACAGATACGCAGTATTTT. This gives the protein CASSLKGPGFTDTQYF.

The genes are TRBV7-9 and TRBJ1-2, with 7 nucleotides matching TRBD1. This CDR3 region has 13 residues. The germline CDR1 and CDR2 sequences are SEHNR and FQNEAQ (reference sequence). J was trimmed by 7 bases and V by 5 bases; bases with no gene match: 7. CDR3 protein: CASSKTGDPGYTF. For the CDR3, the DNA is TGTGCCAGCAGCAAAACAGGGGACCCTGGCTACACCTTC. The variable domain in full, with the rest retrieved from reference TRBV7-9 and TRBJ1-2, is DTGVSQNPRHKITKRGQNVTFRCDPISEHNRLYWYRQTLGQGPEFLTYFQNEAQLEKSRLLSDRFSAERPKGSFSTLEIQRTEQGDSAMYLCASSKTGDPGYTFGSGTRLTVV.

The chain couples TRBV5-1 to TRBJ2-1; 7 bases align to TRBD2. Germline CDR1 and CDR2: SGHRS and YFSETQ. Unmatched junction bases numbered 5, after V lost 3 bases and J lost 2 bases. The CDR3 loop spans 15 amino acids. The CDR3 reads CASSSLAGAYNEQFF. The CDR3 bases are TGCGCCAGCAGCTCACTGGCGGGGGCCTACAATGAGCAGTTCTTC. Supplemented by reference TRBV5-1 and TRBJ2-1, the full variable domain reads KAGVTQTPRYLIKTRGQQVTLSCSPISGHRSVSWYQQTPGQGLQFLFEYFSETQRNKGNFPGRFSGRQFSNSRSEMNVSTLELGDSALYLCASSSLAGAYNEQFFGPGTRLTVL.

There are a few counts of this clone. The chain couples TRBV3-1 (or the pseudogene TRBV3-2) to TRBJ1-2, with 10 nucleotides matching TRBD1. The ends lost 3 bases at V and 4 bases at J; junction bases unmatched: 5. The CDR3 extends over 15 amino acids. Germline V gives CDR1 LGHDT, CDR2 YNNKEL (reference sequence). CDR3: CASSHPTGGFYGYTF. For the CDR3, the DNA is TGTGCCAGCAGCCACCCGACAGGGGGCTTCTATGGCTACACCTTC.

The V gene is TRBV3-1 (or the pseudogene TRBV3-2), the J gene TRBJ1-1; TRBD1 matches 8 bases. The CDR3 length is 14 residues. V trimming: 4 bases; J trimming: 5 bases; junction bases outside the gene matches: 6. Germline lookup yields CDR1 LGHDT and CDR2 YNNKEL (reference sequence). CDR3 loop: CASSLHRGVTEAFF. In nucleotides, the CDR3 is TGTGCCAGCAGCCTCCACAGGGGGGTTACTGAAGCTTTCTTT.

This chain joins TRBV6-6 and TRBJ2-7, with D tentatively TRBD2 (7 bases). The germline CDR1 and CDR2 sequences are MNHNY and SVGAGI (reference sequence). The CDR3 length is 12 residues. Between the trimmed V and J ends, which lost 8 bases and 3 bases, there was a span of 11 bases. The CDR3 sequence: CASGRGDYEQYF. The CDR3 bases are TGTGCCAGCGGGAGGGGGGACTACGAGCAGTACTTC.

The V call is TRBV7-2, the J call TRBJ2-7, with 10 bases matching TRBD2. The trim removed 5 bases at V and 3 bases at J, leaving 13 bases unmatched. The CDR3 is 17 residues long. Germline lookup yields CDR1 SGHTA and CDR2 FQGNSA. This CDR3 is CASSAFFEREGLYEQYF. In DNA, the CDR3 is TGTGCCAGCAGCGCCTTCTTCGAGCGGGAGGGCCTCTACGAGCAGTACTTC.

The chain uses TRBV4-3 and TRBJ2-1; 8 positions match TRBD2. Germline V gene data show CDR1 as LGHNA and CDR2 as YSLEER. This CDR3 has 16 residues. The V gene end was trimmed by 0 bases and the J gene end by 6 bases; junction bases not matched to a gene: 7. CDR3 coding DNA: TGCGCCAGCAGCCAAGATCGACTAGCGTATCGCAATGAGCAGTTCTTC. Protein sequence: CASSQDRLAYRNEQFF.

The gene calls are TRBV9 and TRBJ2-2, with 10 bases aligning to TRBD1. Germline CDR1 and CDR2: SGDLS and YYNGEE. Trimming at V came to 4 bases and at J to 3 bases, leaving 12 bases not matched to a gene. This CDR3 has 18 amino acids. The DNA for the CDR3 is TGTGCCAGCAGCCCTAGATGGGACAGGGGCAGCGACACCGGGGAGCTGTTTTTT. This gives the protein CASSPRWDRGSDTGELFF.

The V call is TRBV5-1, the J call TRBJ2-7; D may be TRBD1 (6 bases). This CDR3 has 15 amino acids. Germline loops: CDR1 SGHRS, CDR2 YFSETQ. The ends were cut back, 0 bases at V and 6 bases at J, with 16 bases in the middle. The CDR3 DNA is TGCGCCAGCAGCTTGGGCGTACAGGGTGGGCTCGAGCAGTACTTC. Its translation: CASSLGVQGGLEQYF.

The chain combines TRBV6-5 with TRBJ2-1; 15 bases agree with TRBD2. In germline, CDR1 is MNHEY, CDR2 SVGAGI. Trimming removed 6 bases from V and 7 bases from J; junction bases left unmatched: 4. This CDR3 is 15 amino acids long. Here the CDR3 DNA reads TGTGCCAGCAGGGCGGGACTAGCGGGAGGAAATGAGCAGTTCTTC. This sequence encodes CASRAGLAGGNEQFF.

This clone was detected only a few times. The chain employs TRBV27 and TRBJ1-1; D call uncertain. The CDR3 is 14 amino acids. The germline V gene encodes CDR1 MNHEY and CDR2 SMNVEV (reference sequence). V dropped 3 bases and J dropped 3 bases, with 11 bases sitting between them. The CDR3: CASSFGVKDTEAFF. In DNA, the CDR3 is TGTGCCAGCAGTTTCGGGGTGAAGGACACTGAAGCTTTCTTT.

This clone occurred once. The chain is built from TRBV7-2 and TRBJ2-1; D might be TRBD2 (6 bases). This CDR3 spans 16 amino acids. V was pared by 4 bases and J by 7 bases, with 20 bases between. The germline V gene encodes CDR1 SGHTA and CDR2 FQGNSA. CDR3 DNA sequence: TGTGCCAGCAGCTCCCACTTGACGGGAGAATGGAATGAGCAGTTCTTC. Translating gives CASSSHLTGEWNEQFF.

The CDR3 nucleotides read TGTGCCAGCAGCTTAGTTCCTCGACTAGCGGGGGGGAAAGAGACCCAGTACTTC. Translation: CASSLVPRLAGGKETQYF. This chain joins TRBV7-2 and TRBJ2-5; 14 bases align to TRBD2. This CDR3 contains 18 residues. Germline CDR1 and CDR2: SGHTA and FQGNSA. With 1 base clipped from V and 3 bases from J, the junction kept 7 bases outside the gene matches.

The chain carries TRBV5-1 and TRBJ2-5; possibly TRBD1 for D (6 bases). This CDR3 contains 16 residues. Trimming pared 3 bases from V and 1 base from J, leaving 16 bases between. Germline lookup yields CDR1 SGHRS and CDR2 YFSETQ. CDR3 coding DNA: TGCGCCAGCAGCTGGGTCCCCGGACAGTCCCAAGAGACCCAGTACTTC. Amino acids: CASSWVPGQSQETQYF. The whole variable domain, filled in from reference TRBV5-1 and TRBJ2-5, reads KAGVTQTPRYLIKTRGQQVTLSCSPISGHRSVSWYQQTPGQGLQFLFEYFSETQRNKGNFPGRFSGRQFSNSRSEMNVSTLELGDSALYLCASSWVPGQSQETQYFGPGTRLLVL.

In DNA form, the CDR3 reads TGTGCCAGCAGCTCCGGGACAGGCTCCTCTGGGGCCAACGTCCTGACTTTC. The encoded protein is CASSSGTGSSGANVLTF. This chain connects TRBV11-3 to TRBJ2-6; 8 positions agree with TRBD1. Germline CDR1 and CDR2: SGHNT and YENEEA. V was clipped by 4 bases and J by 0 bases; unmatched bases: 5. This CDR3 comprises 17 residues.